These T cell receptor beta chains were read from a single sample in a study of cytomegalovirus exposure and HLA in healthy donors. Clones were sequenced by immunoSEQ multiplex PCR, and TCRdb holds only the in-frame ones, with some missing. Of over 150,000 clones listed, around four fifths are singletons. Sequencing was done on a sample of PBMCs. These receptors were obtained from a woman aged 55-69 years in good health and CMV-seropositive. Both conserved end residues are part of each CDR3. A D gene is named only where the DNA matches it firmly. The size entry is marked missing in some rows and otherwise reads once, few, many or a size class.

j_gene	d_gene	len	abundance	v_gene	CDR3aa	CDR3nt
TRBJ1-4	TRBD1	14	once	TRBV18	CASSSGTANEKLFF	TGTGCCAGCTCTTCCGGGACAGCTAATGAAAAACTGTTTTTT
TRBJ1-2	NA	14	NA	TRBV30	CAWSVDPARYGYTF	TGTGCCTGGAGTGTTGACCCGGCGAGGTATGGCTACACCTTC
TRBJ1-1	NA	13	NA	TRBV13	CASSSGQNTEAFF	TGTGCCAGCAGCTCGGGACAGAACACTGAAGCTTTCTTT
TRBJ2-7	TRBD1	15	few	TRBV9	CASSVGDRGKYEQYF	TGTGCCAGCAGCGTAGGGGACAGGGGGAAATACGAGCAGTACTTC
TRBJ1-6	NA	14	NA	TRBV6-4	CASSDGGGSSPLHF	TGTGCCAGCAGTGACGGCGGGGGTAGTTCACCCCTCCACTTT
TRBJ2-1	TRBD2	20	NA	TRBV5-1	CASSFGGLGSSGSPNNEQFF	TGCGCCAGCAGCTTCGGGGGACTCGGGTCTAGCGGATCACCTAACAATGAGCAGTTCTTC
TRBJ2-1	TRBD2	17	NA	TRBV9	CASSVASGGRALDEQFF	TGTGCCAGCAGCGTAGCTTCCGGCGGGAGGGCCTTGGATGAGCAGTTCTTC
TRBJ2-5	TRBD2	13	NA	TRBV12-5	CASGGAGGETQYF	TGTGCTAGTGGTGGGGCGGGGGGAGAGACCCAGTACTTC
TRBJ2-1	TRBD2	15	NA	TRBV18	CASSPGTSGRNEQFF	TGTGCCAGCTCACCAGGGACTAGCGGGAGAAATGAGCAGTTCTTC
TRBJ1-6	NA	17	NA	TRBV5-8	CASNLAVAGYHNSPLHF	TGTGCCAGCAACTTGGCCGTGGCAGGATACCATAATTCACCCCTCCACTTT
TRBJ1-1	NA	13	once	TRBV7-3	CASSAGMNTEAFF	TGTGCCAGCAGCGCAGGGATGAACACTGAAGCTTTCTTT
TRBJ2-3	NA	17	once	TRBV5-1	CASSLDSTRLRTDTQYF	TGCGCCAGCAGCTTGGACTCAACACGACTCCGCACAGATACGCAGTATTTT
TRBJ2-2	TRBD1	13	NA	TRBV27	CASSAQGTGELFF	TGTGCCAGCAGCGCACAGGGGACCGGGGAGCTGTTTTTT
TRBJ2-7	NA	14	few	TRBV27	CASNESETGYEQYF	TGTGCCAGCAACGAGAGCGAAACCGGCTACGAGCAGTACTTC
TRBJ1-2	NA	14	NA	TRBV5-5	CASSLGGANYGYTF	TGTGCCAGCAGCTTGGGGGGGGCTAACTATGGCTACACCTTC
TRBJ2-7	TRBD1	15	few	TRBV15	CATSARGGQGGEQYF	TGTGCCACCAGCGCACGAGGGGGACAGGGTGGGGAGCAGTACTTC
TRBJ2-7	TRBD1	13	NA	TRBV6-1	CASSMTGRYEQYF	TGTGCCAGCAGTATGACAGGGCGTTACGAGCAGTACTTC
TRBJ2-7	TRBD1	15	NA	TRBV5-1	CASRWDRGRAYEQYF	TGCGCCAGCAGATGGGACAGGGGGAGGGCCTACGAGCAGTACTTC
TRBJ2-5	TRBD2	15	few	TRBV9	CASSVVASGKETQYF	TGTGCCAGCAGCGTAGTGGCTAGCGGAAAAGAGACCCAGTACTTC
TRBJ1-1	NA	14	NA	TRBV19	CASSPGWANTEAFF	TGTGCCAGTAGTCCCGGCTGGGCGAACACTGAAGCTTTCTTT
TRBJ2-5	TRBD1	15	NA	TRBV2	CASRKGQGSMETQYF	TGTGCCAGCAGGAAGGGACAGGGGAGCATGGAGACCCAGTACTTC
TRBJ2-7	NA	12	NA	TRBV10-1	CASSETRQGGYF	TGCGCCAGCAGTGAGACCCGACAGGGAGGGTACTTC
TRBJ1-1	NA	14	NA	TRBV9	CASSVGPSNTEAFF	TGTGCCAGCAGCGTAGGTCCATCGAACACTGAAGCTTTCTTT
TRBJ1-4	TRBD1	14	few	TRBV7-2	CASSFGLRGEKLFF	TGTGCCAGCAGCTTCGGACTCAGGGGGGAAAAACTGTTTTTT
TRBJ2-1	NA	14	NA	TRBV27	CASSDSSSYNEQFF	TGTGCCAGTTCGGACTCGAGCTCCTACAATGAGCAGTTCTTC
TRBJ2-1	NA	12	NA	TRBV7-2	CASSPTAPGQFF	TGTGCCAGCAGCCCTACGGCTCCGGGTCAGTTCTTC
TRBJ1-2	NA	17	NA	TRBV14	CASSPLGQNSLNYGYTF	TGTGCCAGCAGCCCCCTCGGACAGAATAGTCTTAACTATGGCTACACCTTC
TRBJ1-2	TRBD1	15	NA	TRBV7-2	CASSLIQGEVNGYTF	TGTGCCAGCAGCTTGATTCAGGGGGAAGTCAATGGCTACACCTTC
TRBJ2-1	TRBD1	12	NA	TRBV5-4	CASSSAGQGLFF	TGTGCCAGCAGCTCCGCGGGACAGGGTTTGTTCTTC
TRBJ2-5	TRBD2	15	NA	TRBV28	CASGIAGAWGETQYF	TGTGCCAGCGGAATAGCGGGGGCCTGGGGGGAGACCCAGTACTTC
TRBJ2-7	TRBD2	15	NA	TRBV2	CASRRLAGGGDEQYF	TGTGCCAGCAGGCGACTAGCGGGTGGGGGGGACGAGCAGTACTTC
TRBJ1-3	NA	14	NA	TRBV4-2	CASSPETEANTIYF	TGTGCCAGCAGCCCCGAGACGGAGGCAAACACCATATATTTT
TRBJ2-7	NA	13	NA	TRBV7-6	CASSLARNTEQYF	TGTGCCAGCAGCTTAGCGAGGAATACGGAGCAGTACTTC
TRBJ1-6	TRBD1	14	NA	TRBV30	CAWIRDRGGSPLHF	TGTGCCTGGATCCGGGACAGGGGCGGGTCACCCCTCCACTTT
TRBJ2-7	NA	13	NA	TRBV28	CASSSGDSYEQYF	TGTGCCAGCAGTTCAGGGGACTCCTACGAGCAGTACTTC
TRBJ2-2	TRBD2	16	NA	TRBV27	CASTAGLAGGLGELFF	TGTGCCAGCACCGCCGGACTAGCGGGGGGACTGGGGGAGCTGTTTTTT
TRBJ1-5	NA	15	NA	TRBV2	CASRRTVSSNQPQHF	TGTGCCAGCAGAAGGACAGTAAGTAGCAATCAGCCCCAGCATTTT
TRBJ1-2	NA	17	NA	TRBV2	CASSEGQGFLLNDGYTF	TGTGCCAGCAGTGAAGGGCAGGGTTTTTTACTAAATGATGGCTACACCTTC
TRBJ2-2	NA	15	NA	TRBV2	CASSRAQGNTGELFF	TGTGCCAGCAGTCGGGCCCAGGGGAACACCGGGGAGCTGTTTTTT
TRBJ2-6	TRBD2	18	NA	TRBV9	CASSVELAGNRGANGLTF	TGTGCCAGCAGCGTAGAACTAGCGGGAAACCGGGGGGCCAACGGCCTGACTTTC
TRBJ1-2	TRBD1	15	NA	TRBV28	CASSFRDRADYGYTF	TGTGCCAGCAGTTTCCGGGACAGGGCCGACTATGGCTACACCTTC
TRBJ2-7	NA	12	few	TRBV30	CAWRSVRYEQYF	TGTGCCTGGAGATCCGTGAGGTACGAGCAGTACTTC
TRBJ2-7	NA	14	NA	TRBV5-1	CASSLKGQAYEQYF	TGCGCCAGCAGCTTAAAGGGGCAGGCCTACGAGCAGTACTTC
TRBJ2-5	TRBD2	16	NA	TRBV4-1	CASSFAGGLGQETQYF	TGCGCCAGCAGTTTCGCGGGGGGGCTAGGGCAAGAGACCCAGTACTTC
TRBJ2-1	NA	14	NA	TRBV10-3	CAISVLQADNEQFF	TGTGCCATCAGTGTTTTACAGGCTGACAATGAGCAGTTCTTC
TRBJ2-7	NA	13	few	TRBV5-4	CASSFWGGHEQYF	TGTGCCAGCAGCTTCTGGGGGGGGCATGAGCAGTACTTC
TRBJ2-5	TRBD1	15	NA	TRBV5-1	CASRPGTGRKETQYF	TGCGCCAGCAGGCCCGGGACAGGTAGAAAAGAGACCCAGTACTTC
TRBJ2-3	TRBD2	17	few	TRBV4-3	CASSQEGGAGVTDTQYF	TGCGCCAGCAGCCAAGAGGGGGGAGCGGGGGTCACAGATACGCAGTATTTT